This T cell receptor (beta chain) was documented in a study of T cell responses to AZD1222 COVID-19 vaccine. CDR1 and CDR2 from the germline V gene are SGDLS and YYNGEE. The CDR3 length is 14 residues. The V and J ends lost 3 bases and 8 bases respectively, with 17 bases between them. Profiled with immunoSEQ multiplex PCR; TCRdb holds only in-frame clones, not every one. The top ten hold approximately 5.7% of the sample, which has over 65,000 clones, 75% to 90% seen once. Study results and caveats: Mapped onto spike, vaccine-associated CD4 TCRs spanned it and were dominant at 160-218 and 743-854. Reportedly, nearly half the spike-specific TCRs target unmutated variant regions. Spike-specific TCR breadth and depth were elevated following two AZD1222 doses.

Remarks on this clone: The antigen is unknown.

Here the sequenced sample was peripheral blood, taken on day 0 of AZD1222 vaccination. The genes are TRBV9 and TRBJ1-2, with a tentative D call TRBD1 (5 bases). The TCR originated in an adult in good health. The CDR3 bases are TGTGCCAGCAGCGGTAGTAGTGGGACCGAGGGCTACACCTTC. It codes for CASSGSSGTEGYTF.